Each of the 22 T cell receptor beta chains below was sequenced from the same sample in a study of post-analysis software for immune sequencing data. Which antigens these TCRs recognize remains unknown. Study-wide results and limits: Controls had lower frequencies than patients of 4 or 5 TRBV segments, which included TRBV5-6, TRBV5-1 and TRBV20-1.

Unique molecular identifiers featured in each of the TCR beta cDNA libraries. One entry per CDR3 protein, called by TCRdb with MiXCR from the PCR reads. The profile shows roughly 730,000 distinct CDR3 sequences, around 27% of them singletons. The sequenced sample was blood. Receptor source: a girl aged 10 to 17 with multiple sclerosis.

The chain employs TRBV7-2 and TRBJ2-5; TRBD2 might be the D (7 bases). Germline V gives CDR1 SGHTA, CDR2 FQGNSA. The CDR3 runs to 15 residues. Trimming stripped 5 bases from V and 5 bases from J, with 18 bases between. CDR3 sequence (DNA): TGTGCCAGCAGCCGAGGCCGGGGGGCAGGGGAGACCCAGTACTTC. Protein sequence: CASSRGRGAGETQYF.

This clonotype was counted between two and nine times. The CDR3 coding sequence is TGCAGTGCCCGAGGGGCTAGCGGGATTCGTAGTGAGCAGTTCTTC. Amino acids: CSARGASGIRSEQFF. The rearrangement joins TRBV20-1 to TRBJ2-1; 9 bases are shared with TRBD2. There are 15 residues in the CDR3. Germline lookup yields CDR1 DFQATT and CDR2 SNEGSKA (reference sequence). V lost 6 bases, J lost 9 bases, and 15 bases stayed unmatched.

The chain has TRBV20-1 and TRBJ1-2; D call uncertain. This CDR3 is 12 amino acids long. Germline V CDR1 and CDR2: DFQATT, SNEGSKA (reference sequence). Trimming took 6 bases from V and 2 from J, leaving 10 bases between them. CDR3 in amino acids: CSAPLRNYGYTF. CDR3 coding DNA: TGCAGTGCCCCCCTGAGAAACTATGGCTACACCTTC.

The chain joins TRBV3-1 to TRBJ1-1; D is unclear. CDR1 is LGHDT and CDR2 is YNNKEL in the germline V gene (reference sequence). The CDR3 runs 13 residues. Trimming took 4 bases from V and 4 from J, leaving 10 bases between them. The CDR3: CASSRTWSTEAFF. The CDR3 DNA reads TGTGCCAGCAGCCGAACTTGGAGCACTGAAGCTTTCTTT. Full variable domain (missing parts from reference TRBV3-1 and TRBJ1-1): DTAVSQTPKYLVTQMGNDKSIKCEQNLGHDTMYWYKQDSKKFLKIMFSYNNKELIINETVPNRFSPKSPDKAHLNLHINSLELGDSAVYFCASSRTWSTEAFFGQGTRLTVV.

V and J are TRBV20-1 and TRBJ2-3; TRBD2 is a possible D gene (6 bases). Germline V CDR1 and CDR2: DFQATT, SNEGSKA (reference sequence). There are 16 residues in the CDR3. V was pared by 4 bases and J by 3 bases, with 20 bases between. The CDR3 nucleotides read TGCAGTGCTACTCAACGGCGGGATTTCCAGACAGATACGCAGTATTTT. Protein product: CSATQRRDFQTDTQYF.

The V gene is TRBV20-1, the J gene TRBJ1-5, with a weak D call TRBD1 (6 bases). The CDR3 has 14 amino acids. Germline V gene data show CDR1 as DFQATT and CDR2 as SNEGSKA (reference sequence). The V end lost 2 bases, the J end lost 3 bases, and 11 bases lay between the germline ends. CDR3: CSARRGIDNQPQHF. The DNA of the CDR3 is TGCAGTGCTAGAAGGGGGATCGACAATCAGCCCCAGCATTTT.

The gene calls are TRBV10-3 and TRBJ2-4, with D uncertain. The CDR3 spans 14 residues. Trimming took off 8 bases at V and 2 bases at J, with 13 bases between the two ends. Germline V gene lookup returns CDR1 ENHRY and CDR2 SYGVKD. CDR3 bases: TGTGCCATCGGTGGTGGCGACTCCAAAAACATTCAGTACTTC. Encoded protein: CAIGGGDSKNIQYF.

The chain carries TRBV12-3 or TRBV12-4 and TRBJ1-4, with 7 bases matching TRBD1. The CDR3 contains 13 residues. Unmatched junction bases numbered 3, after V lost 6 bases and J lost 5 bases. The CDR3 region has the DNA TGTGCCAGCAGGGTACAGGGGAATGAAAAACTGTTTTTT. The encoded protein is CASRVQGNEKLFF.

The count of this clonotype is one. J is TRBJ2-1 and V is TRBV7-7; perhaps TRBD1 as D (5 bases). V dropped 5 bases and J dropped 2 bases, with 16 bases sitting between them. The germline CDR1 and CDR2 sequences are SSHAT and FNYEAQ (reference sequence). The CDR3 is made up of 16 amino acids. The CDR3 sequence: CASSPNPDTTYNEQFF. For the CDR3, the DNA is TGTGCCAGCAGCCCCAACCCGGACACGACCTACAATGAGCAGTTCTTC. The full variable domain, in which reference TRBV7-7 and TRBJ2-1 provide the parts outside the CDR3, is GAGVSQSPRYKVTKRGQDVTLRCDPISSHATLYWYQQALGQGPEFLTYFNYEAQPDKSGLPSDRFSAERPEGSISTLTIQRTEQRDSAMYRCASSPNPDTTYNEQFFGPGTRLTVL.

This clonotype showed up just a few times. The rearrangement uses TRBV20-1 and TRBJ2-7; D ambiguous. The V gene lost 3 bases and the J gene lost 0 bases, with 9 bases spanning the gap. Germline V gene sequence: CDR1 DFQATT, CDR2 SNEGSKA (reference sequence). CDR3 length: 13 amino acids. This CDR3 reads CSASGWDSYEQYF. In DNA, the CDR3 is TGCAGTGCTAGTGGTTGGGACTCCTACGAGCAGTACTTC.

The chain carries TRBV20-1 and TRBJ1-2, with D uncertain. There are 10 residues in the CDR3. Germline values: CDR1 DFQATT, CDR2 SNEGSKA (reference sequence). In DNA, the CDR3 is TGCAGGACCCCCGGGGTCGGCTACACCTTC. Protein product: CRTPGVGYTF.

The chain combines TRBV28 with TRBJ2-5; TRBD2 matches 7 bases. V was pared by 6 bases and J by 1 base, with 8 bases of the junction left unmatched. Germline assignment: CDR1 MDHEN and CDR2 SYDVKM. The CDR3 covers 15 residues. The CDR3 spells CASRSPSGVQETQYF. The DNA for the CDR3 is TGTGCCAGCAGATCCCCTAGCGGAGTCCAAGAGACCCAGTACTTC.

V usage is TRBV27 and J usage is TRBJ1-2; perhaps TRBD1 as D (5 bases). The germline V gene has CDR1 MNHEY and CDR2 SMNVEV (reference sequence). The CDR3 has 14 residues. Trimming pared 0 bases from V and 4 bases from J, leaving 9 bases between. CDR3 protein: CASSLSATAYGYTF. The CDR3 region has the DNA TGTGCCAGCAGTTTATCGGCGACAGCCTATGGCTACACCTTC.

The chain combines TRBV20-1 with TRBJ1-6; TRBD1 aligns across 8 bases. CDR1 and CDR2 (germline): DFQATT, SNEGSKA (reference sequence). The CDR3 runs 13 residues. Germline trimming cut 7 bases from V and 5 bases from J; bases unmatched to any gene: 4. This CDR3 is CSVGQGNNSPLHF. CDR3 coding DNA: TGCAGTGTCGGACAGGGAAATAATTCACCCCTCCACTTT.

The chain employs TRBV6-5 and TRBJ2-5; D is perhaps TRBD1 (6 bases). Germline CDR1 reads MNHEY; CDR2 reads SVGAGI. The CDR3 is 13 amino acids. Trimming took off 7 bases at V and 4 bases at J, with 13 bases between the two ends. CDR3 in amino acids: CASTRSRGETQYF. CDR3 DNA sequence: TGTGCCAGCACTAGGAGCAGGGGAGAGACCCAGTACTTC.

This clonotype was detected a few times. The chain links TRBV10-3 to TRBJ1-2; D is uncertain. The CDR3 extends over 16 amino acids. Trimming shortened V by 0 bases and J by 4 bases, and 15 bases separated the two germline ends. Germline CDR1 and CDR2: ENHRY and SYGVKD. CDR3 sequence reads: CAISESKDGFTYGYTF. CDR3 DNA sequence: TGTGCCATCAGTGAGTCGAAGGATGGGTTCACCTATGGCTACACCTTC.

In its sample, this clonotype was seen a few times. This chain uses TRBV13 with TRBJ2-7; D is possibly TRBD1 (5 bases). This CDR3 comprises 14 residues. CDR1 PRHDT and CDR2 FYEKMQ come from the germline V gene (reference sequence). The V and J ends lost 2 bases and 3 bases respectively, with 11 bases between them. CDR3 sequence reads: CASSLTREYYEQYF. The CDR3 coding sequence is TGTGCCAGCAGCTTAACCAGGGAATACTACGAGCAGTACTTC.

This clonotype came up a few times. The chain carries TRBV6-1 and TRBJ1-5; TRBD1 agrees at 7 bases. This CDR3 comprises 15 residues. Germline loops: CDR1 MNHNS, CDR2 SASEGT. Unmatched junction bases numbered 9, after V lost 4 bases and J lost 6 bases. In DNA form, the CDR3 reads TGTGCCAGCAGTGCCGACAGGGAGGGGGGTCAGCCCCAGCATTTT. Encoded protein: CASSADREGGQPQHF.

This chain links TRBV6-1 with TRBJ2-1; the D call may be TRBD1 or TRBD2 (5 bases each). CDR1 MNHNS and CDR2 SASEGT come from the germline V gene. The CDR3 consists of 14 residues. Trimming pared 6 bases from V and 4 bases from J, leaving 13 bases between. The CDR3, as DNA: TGTGCCAGCAGAGAGAGGGACCCATACAATGAGCAGTTCTTC. It is translated as CASRERDPYNEQFF.

This clonotype has a count of ten or more. The genes are TRBV10-3 and TRBJ2-3; D possibly uses TRBD1 or TRBD2 (6 bases each). The V gene lost 6 bases and the J gene lost 0 bases, with 16 bases spanning the gap. The CDR3 loop spans 16 amino acids. Germline V lookup: CDR1 ENHRY, CDR2 SYGVKD. The CDR3 region has the DNA TGTGCCATCAGCGATGCGGGACACCCTAGCACAGATACGCAGTATTTT. As protein: CAISDAGHPSTDTQYF.

This clonotype appeared many times. CDR3 in DNA: TGCGCCAGCAGCCAAGAGTTTTCCCGACAGGGACTTGGCTACACCTTC. Its protein product is CASSQEFSRQGLGYTF. The J gene is TRBJ1-2, the V gene TRBV4-1; 7 nucleotides line up with TRBD1. V lost 0 bases and J lost 7; bases outside the gene matches: 11. The CDR3 is 16 residues long. Germline values: CDR1 MGHRA, CDR2 YSYEKL.

This clonotype was observed at least ten times. The V and J genes are TRBV19 and TRBJ2-5; tentative D call: TRBD1 (5 bases). V was cut by 4 bases and J by 0 bases, with 6 bases left in between. CDR3 length equals 13 residues. Germline-derived CDR1 and CDR2 are LNHDA and SQIVND (reference sequence). In DNA form, the CDR3 reads TGTGCCAGTAGTACAGGGAACCAAGAGACCCAGTACTTC. Translating gives CASSTGNQETQYF.